Here is one T cell receptor (beta chain) with its context. The antigen is undetermined. This record comes from a study of STAT3 mutations in large granular lymphocyte leukemia. Study-level information: More than half of T-LGLL patients received immunosuppressive therapy.

Sequenced by immunoSEQ multiplex PCR; TCRdb stores in-frame clones only, minus some. The data hold about 15,000 clones, with 84% observed a single time. From germline, CDR1 is MNHNS and CDR2 SASEGT. The length of the CDR3 is 15 residues. With V trimmed by 1 base and J by 1 base, 2 bases remained unmatched. Overall study findings and caveats: Samples missed the first appearance of the clone. Treatment regimens differed across patients between samplings. Every T-cell large granular lymphocyte leukemia patient had at least one immunodominant TCR beta clonotype. Suggested: STAT3 mutation was not the ancestral event for these clonal expansions.

The chain joins TRBV6-1 to TRBJ2-3; 7 bases agree with TRBD2. The source of this sequence is a man in his fifties with T-cell large granular lymphocyte leukemia. Some clones in this sample may be carry-over from other donors' samples. The sequenced material came from peripheral blood mononuclear cells. For the CDR3, the DNA is TGTGCCAGCAGTGAAGAGGCGGGGGGCACAGATACGCAGTATTTT. This translates into CASSEEAGGTDTQYF.